This entry describes one T cell receptor (beta chain). Its matching antigen is unknown. These data belong to a study of T cell responses to AZD1222 COVID-19 vaccine. General observations from the study: The study found vaccine-associated CD4 TCRs spanning spike, dominant at 160-218 and 743-854. After the peak T cell response, and only then, were repertoires sampled. Females outnumbered males among donors, who were mostly white British; clonal diversity was possibly underestimated.

The analysis combined second doses at about 4 or about 12 weeks. Trimming pared 3 bases from V and 5 bases from J, leaving 9 bases between. Germline CDR1 is SGDLS and CDR2 is YYNGEE. This CDR3 contains 14 residues. This table comes from immunoSEQ multiplex PCR, and its TCRdb copy is limited to in-frame clones, with some not included. Of about 270,000 clones detected, 85% to 95% appear once; the ten largest clones hold 0.5% to 0.65%. This TCR was sampled from an adult who received the AZD1222 COVID-19 vaccine. Sequenced here: peripheral blood, sampled 28 days after the second AZD1222 dose. The rearrangement links TRBV9 to TRBJ1-6; weak D call: TRBD1 (5 bases). The CDR3 here is CASSEGLHNSPLHF. The DNA for the CDR3 is TGTGCCAGCAGCGAGGGACTGCATAATTCACCCCTCCACTTT.